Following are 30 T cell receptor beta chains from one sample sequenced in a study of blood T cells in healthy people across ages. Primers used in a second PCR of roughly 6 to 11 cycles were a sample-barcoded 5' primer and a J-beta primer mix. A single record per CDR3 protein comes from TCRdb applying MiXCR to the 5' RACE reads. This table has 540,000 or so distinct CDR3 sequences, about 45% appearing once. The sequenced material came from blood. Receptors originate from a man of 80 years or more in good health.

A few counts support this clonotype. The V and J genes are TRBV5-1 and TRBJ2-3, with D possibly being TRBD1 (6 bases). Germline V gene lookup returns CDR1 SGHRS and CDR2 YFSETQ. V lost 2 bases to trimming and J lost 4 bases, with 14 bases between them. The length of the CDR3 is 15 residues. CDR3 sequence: CASSLRLGAADTQYF. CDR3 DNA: TGCGCCAGCAGCTTAAGGCTGGGGGCGGCAGATACGCAGTATTTT.

The CDR3, as DNA: TGCAGTGCTCCCTCGCACTCCCTCGGCGAGCAGTACTTC. Protein product: CSAPSHSLGEQYF. The chain combines TRBV20-1 with TRBJ2-7; no reliable D call. The length of the CDR3 is 13 residues. Deletions cut 5 bases from V and 6 bases from J, with 17 bases between. Per the germline V gene, CDR1 is DFQATT and CDR2 is SNEGSKA (reference sequence).

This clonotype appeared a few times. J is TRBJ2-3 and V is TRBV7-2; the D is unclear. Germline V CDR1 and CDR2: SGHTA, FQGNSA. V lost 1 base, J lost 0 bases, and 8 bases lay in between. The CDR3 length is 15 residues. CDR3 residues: CASSLVLTSTDTQYF. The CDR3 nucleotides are TGTGCCAGCAGCTTAGTACTGACTAGCACAGATACGCAGTATTTT.

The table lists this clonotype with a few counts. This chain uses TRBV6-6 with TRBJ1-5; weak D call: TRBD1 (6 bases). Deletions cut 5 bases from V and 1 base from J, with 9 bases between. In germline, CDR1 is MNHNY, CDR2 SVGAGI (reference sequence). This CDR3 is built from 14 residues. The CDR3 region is CASSPGQSNQPQHF. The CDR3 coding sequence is TGTGCCAGCAGTCCGGGACAAAGCAATCAGCCCCAGCATTTT.

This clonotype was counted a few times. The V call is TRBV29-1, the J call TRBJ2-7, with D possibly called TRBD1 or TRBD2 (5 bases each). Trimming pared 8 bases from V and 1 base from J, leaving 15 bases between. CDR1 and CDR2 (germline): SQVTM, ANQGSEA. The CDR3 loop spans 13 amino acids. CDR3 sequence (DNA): TGCAGCACGAGGGATAGACAGTCCTACGAGCAGTACTTC. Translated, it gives CSTRDRQSYEQYF.

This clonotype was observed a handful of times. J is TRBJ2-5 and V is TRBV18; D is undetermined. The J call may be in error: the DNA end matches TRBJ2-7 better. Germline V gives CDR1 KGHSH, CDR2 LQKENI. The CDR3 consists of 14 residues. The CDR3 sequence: CASSAVGIGGEQYF. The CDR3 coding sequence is TGTGCCAGCTCAGCCGTGGGCATCGGCGGCGAGCAGTACTTC.

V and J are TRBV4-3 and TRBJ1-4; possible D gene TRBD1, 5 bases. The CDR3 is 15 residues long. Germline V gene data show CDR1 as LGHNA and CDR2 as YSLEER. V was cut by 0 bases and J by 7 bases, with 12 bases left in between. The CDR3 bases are TGCGCCAGCAGCCAAGACAGGGCACACGGTGAAAAACTGTTTTTT. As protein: CASSQDRAHGEKLFF.

The CDR3, as DNA: TGTGCCAGCAGCCAAGATCTTAGCTCGGGAGATACGCAGTATTTT. As protein: CASSQDLSSGDTQYF. V gene TRBV4-2 combines with J gene TRBJ2-3; D unresolved. The V gene's germline CDR1 is LGHNA and CDR2 YNFKEQ. The CDR3 consists of 15 residues. V lost 0 bases and J 5 bases, leaving 12 bases between the germline ends.

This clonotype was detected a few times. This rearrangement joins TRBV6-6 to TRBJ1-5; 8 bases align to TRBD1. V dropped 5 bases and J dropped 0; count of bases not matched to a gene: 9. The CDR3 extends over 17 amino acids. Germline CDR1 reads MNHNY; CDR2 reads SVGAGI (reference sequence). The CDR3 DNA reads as TGTGCCAGCAGTACAGTCGACAGGGGATATAGCAATCAGCCCCAGCATTTT. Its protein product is CASSTVDRGYSNQPQHF.

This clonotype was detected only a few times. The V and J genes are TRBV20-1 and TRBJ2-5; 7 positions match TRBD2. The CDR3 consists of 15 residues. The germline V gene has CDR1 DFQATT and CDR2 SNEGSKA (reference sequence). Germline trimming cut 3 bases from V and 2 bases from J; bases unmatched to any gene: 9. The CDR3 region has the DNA TGCAGTGCTAGTCCGCCTAGCGGACCGCAAGAGACCCAGTACTTC. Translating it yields CSASPPSGPQETQYF.

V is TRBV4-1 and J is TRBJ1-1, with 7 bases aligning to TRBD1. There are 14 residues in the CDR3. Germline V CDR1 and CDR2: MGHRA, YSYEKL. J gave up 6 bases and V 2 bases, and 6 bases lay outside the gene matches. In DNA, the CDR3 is TGCGCCAGCAGCCAACCAGGGGGGGTGGCTGAAGCTTTCTTT. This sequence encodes CASSQPGGVAEAFF.

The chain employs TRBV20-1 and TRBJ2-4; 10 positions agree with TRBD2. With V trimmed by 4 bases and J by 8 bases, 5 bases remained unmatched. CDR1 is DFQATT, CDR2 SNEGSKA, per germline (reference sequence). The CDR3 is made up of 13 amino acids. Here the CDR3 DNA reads TGCAGTGCTAAGCGGGAGGGCCGGGACATTCAGTACTTC. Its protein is CSAKREGRDIQYF.

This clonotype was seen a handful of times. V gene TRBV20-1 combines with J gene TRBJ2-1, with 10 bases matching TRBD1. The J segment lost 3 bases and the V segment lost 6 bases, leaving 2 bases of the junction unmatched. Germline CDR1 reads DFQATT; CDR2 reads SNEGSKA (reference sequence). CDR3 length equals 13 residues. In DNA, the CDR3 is TGCAGTGCCGGGACAGGGGTCTACAATGAGCAGTTCTTC. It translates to CSAGTGVYNEQFF.

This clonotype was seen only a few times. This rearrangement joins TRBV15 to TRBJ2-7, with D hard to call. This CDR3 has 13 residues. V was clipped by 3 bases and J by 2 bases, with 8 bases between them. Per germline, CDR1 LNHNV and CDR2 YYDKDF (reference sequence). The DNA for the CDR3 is TGTGCCACCAGCAGGTTAGATCCCTACGAGCAGTACTTC. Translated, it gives CATSRLDPYEQYF. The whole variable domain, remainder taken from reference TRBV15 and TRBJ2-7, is DAMVIQNPRYQVTQFGKPVTLSCSQTLNHNVMYWYQQKSSQAPKLLFHYYDKDFNNEADTPDNFQSRRPNTSFCFLDIRSPGLGDTAMYLCATSRLDPYEQYFGPGTRLTVT.

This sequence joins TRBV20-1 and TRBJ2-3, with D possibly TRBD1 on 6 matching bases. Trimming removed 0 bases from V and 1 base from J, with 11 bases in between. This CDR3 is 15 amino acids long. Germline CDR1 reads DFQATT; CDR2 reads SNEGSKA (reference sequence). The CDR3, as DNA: TGCAGTGCTAGAGATTCCGCAGGGGGCACAGATACGCAGTATTTT. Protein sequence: CSARDSAGGTDTQYF.

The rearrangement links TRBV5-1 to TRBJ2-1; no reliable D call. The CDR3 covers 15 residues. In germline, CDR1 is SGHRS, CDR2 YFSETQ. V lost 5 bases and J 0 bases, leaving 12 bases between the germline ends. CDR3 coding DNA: TGCGCCAGCAGGGTCGGCAGGAGCTCCTACAATGAGCAGTTCTTC. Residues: CASRVGRSSYNEQFF.

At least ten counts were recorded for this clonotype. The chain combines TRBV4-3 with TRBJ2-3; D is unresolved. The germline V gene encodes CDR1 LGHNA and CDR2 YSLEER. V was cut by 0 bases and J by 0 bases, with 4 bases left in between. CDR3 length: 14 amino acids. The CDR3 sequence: CASSQDTSTDTQYF. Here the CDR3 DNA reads TGCGCCAGCAGCCAAGATACCAGCACAGATACGCAGTATTTT.

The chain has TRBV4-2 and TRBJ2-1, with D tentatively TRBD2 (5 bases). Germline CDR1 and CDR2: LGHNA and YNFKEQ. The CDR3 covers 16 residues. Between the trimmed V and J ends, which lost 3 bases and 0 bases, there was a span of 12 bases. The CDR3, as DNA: TGTGCCAGCAGCCAGACCGGGATAAGCTCCTACAATGAGCAGTTCTTC. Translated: CASSQTGISSYNEQFF.

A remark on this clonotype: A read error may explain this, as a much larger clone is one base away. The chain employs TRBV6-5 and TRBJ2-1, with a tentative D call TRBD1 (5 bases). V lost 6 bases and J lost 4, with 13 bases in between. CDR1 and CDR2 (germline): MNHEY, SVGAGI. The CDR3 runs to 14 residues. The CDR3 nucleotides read TGTGCCAGCAGACCCGACAGAGTATACAATGAGCAGTTCTTC. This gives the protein CASRPDRVYNEQFF.

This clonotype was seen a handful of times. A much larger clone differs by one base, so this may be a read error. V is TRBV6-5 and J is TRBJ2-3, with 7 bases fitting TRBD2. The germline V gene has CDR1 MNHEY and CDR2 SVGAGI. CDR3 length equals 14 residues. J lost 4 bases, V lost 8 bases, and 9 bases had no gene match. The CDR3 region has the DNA TGTGCCAGCGGGGGACGAGCGGGATCAGATACGCAGTATTTT. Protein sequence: CASGGRAGSDTQYF.

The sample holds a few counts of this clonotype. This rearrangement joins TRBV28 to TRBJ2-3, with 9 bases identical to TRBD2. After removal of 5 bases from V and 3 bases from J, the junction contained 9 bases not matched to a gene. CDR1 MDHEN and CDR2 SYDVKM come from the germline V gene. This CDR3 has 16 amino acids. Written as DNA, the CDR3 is TGTGCCAGCAGTCTCTTAGCGGGAGTGTTTACAGATACGCAGTATTTT. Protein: CASSLLAGVFTDTQYF.

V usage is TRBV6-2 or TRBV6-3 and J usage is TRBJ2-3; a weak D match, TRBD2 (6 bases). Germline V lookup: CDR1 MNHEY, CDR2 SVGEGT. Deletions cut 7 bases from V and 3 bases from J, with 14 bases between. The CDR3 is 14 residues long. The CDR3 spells CASNPDGGTDTQYF. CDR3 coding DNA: TGTGCCAGCAACCCGGACGGGGGAACAGATACGCAGTATTTT.

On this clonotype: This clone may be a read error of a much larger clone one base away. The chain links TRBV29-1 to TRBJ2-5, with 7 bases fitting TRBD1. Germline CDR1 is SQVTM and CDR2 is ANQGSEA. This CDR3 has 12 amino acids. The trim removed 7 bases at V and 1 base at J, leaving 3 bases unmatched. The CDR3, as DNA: TGCAGCGGTCGGGACAGCCAAGAGACCCAGTACTTC. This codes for CSGRDSQETQYF.

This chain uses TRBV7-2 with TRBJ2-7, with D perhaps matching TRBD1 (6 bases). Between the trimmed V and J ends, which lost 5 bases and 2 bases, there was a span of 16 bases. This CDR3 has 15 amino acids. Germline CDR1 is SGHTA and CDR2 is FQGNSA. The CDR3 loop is CASSGIPGVAYEQYF. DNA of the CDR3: TGTGCCAGCAGCGGAATTCCAGGGGTGGCCTACGAGCAGTACTTC. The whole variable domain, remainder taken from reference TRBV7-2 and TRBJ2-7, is GAGVSQSPSNKVTEKGKDVELRCDPISGHTALYWYRQSLGQGLEFLIYFQGNSAPDKSGLPSDRFSAERTGGSVSTLTIQRTQQEDSAVYLCASSGIPGVAYEQYFGPGTRLTVT.

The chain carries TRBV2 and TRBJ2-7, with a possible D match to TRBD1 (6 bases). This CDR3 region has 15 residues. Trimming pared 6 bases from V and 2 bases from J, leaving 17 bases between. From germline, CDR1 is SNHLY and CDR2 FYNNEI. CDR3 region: CASSLQGGGPYEQYF. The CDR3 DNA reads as TGTGCCAGCAGCCTCCAAGGTGGGGGCCCCTACGAGCAGTACTTC. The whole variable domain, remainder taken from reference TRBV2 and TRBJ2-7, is EPEVTQTPSHQVTQMGQEVILRCVPISNHLYFYWYRQILGQKVEFLVSFYNNEISEKSEIFDDQFSVERPDGSNFTLKIRSTKLEDSAMYFCASSLQGGGPYEQYFGPGTRLTVT.

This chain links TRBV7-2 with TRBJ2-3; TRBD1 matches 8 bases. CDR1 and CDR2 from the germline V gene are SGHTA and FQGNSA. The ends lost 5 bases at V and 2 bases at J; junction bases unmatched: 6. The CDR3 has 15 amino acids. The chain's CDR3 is CASSKDRAYTDTQYF. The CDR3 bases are TGTGCCAGCAGCAAGGACAGGGCCTACACAGATACGCAGTATTTT.

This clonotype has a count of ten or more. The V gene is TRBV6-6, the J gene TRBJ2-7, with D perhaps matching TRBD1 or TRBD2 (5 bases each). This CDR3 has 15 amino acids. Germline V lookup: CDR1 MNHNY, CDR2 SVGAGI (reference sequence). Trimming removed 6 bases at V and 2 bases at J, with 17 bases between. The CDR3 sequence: CASSRTGTPTYEQYF. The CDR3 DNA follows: TGTGCCAGCAGCCGCACCGGGACGCCGACCTACGAGCAGTACTTC.

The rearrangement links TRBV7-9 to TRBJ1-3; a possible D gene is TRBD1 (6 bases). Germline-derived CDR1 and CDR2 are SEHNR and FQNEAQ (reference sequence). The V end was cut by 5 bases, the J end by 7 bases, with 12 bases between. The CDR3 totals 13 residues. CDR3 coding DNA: TGTGCCAGCAGCCTCTGGGGGGCTAACACCATATATTTT. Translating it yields CASSLWGANTIYF.

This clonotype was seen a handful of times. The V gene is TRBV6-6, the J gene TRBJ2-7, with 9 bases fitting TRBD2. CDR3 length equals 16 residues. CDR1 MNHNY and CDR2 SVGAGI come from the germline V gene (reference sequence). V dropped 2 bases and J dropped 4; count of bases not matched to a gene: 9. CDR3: CASSYPGVAGVYEQYF. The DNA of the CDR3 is TGTGCCAGCAGTTACCCCGGGGTAGCGGGAGTGTACGAGCAGTACTTC.

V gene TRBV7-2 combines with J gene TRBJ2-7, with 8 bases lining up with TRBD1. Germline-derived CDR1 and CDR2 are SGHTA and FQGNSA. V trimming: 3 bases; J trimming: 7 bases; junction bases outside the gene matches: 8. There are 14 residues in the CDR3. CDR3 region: CASSFPAWTGEQYF. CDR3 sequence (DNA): TGTGCCAGCAGCTTCCCCGCTTGGACAGGGGAGCAGTACTTC. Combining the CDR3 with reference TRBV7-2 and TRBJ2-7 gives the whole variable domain GAGVSQSPSNKVTEKGKDVELRCDPISGHTALYWYRQSLGQGLEFLIYFQGNSAPDKSGLPSDRFSAERTGGSVSTLTIQRTQQEDSAVYLCASSFPAWTGEQYFGPGTRLTVT.